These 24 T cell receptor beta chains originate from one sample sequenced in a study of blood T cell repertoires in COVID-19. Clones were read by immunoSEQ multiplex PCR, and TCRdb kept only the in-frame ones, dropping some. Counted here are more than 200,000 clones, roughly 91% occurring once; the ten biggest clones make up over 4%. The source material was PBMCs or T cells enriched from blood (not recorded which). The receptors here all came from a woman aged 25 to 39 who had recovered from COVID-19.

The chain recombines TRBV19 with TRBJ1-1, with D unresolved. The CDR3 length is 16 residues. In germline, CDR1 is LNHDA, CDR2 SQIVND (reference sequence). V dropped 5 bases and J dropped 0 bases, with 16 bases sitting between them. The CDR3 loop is CASSPPGGRMNTEAFF. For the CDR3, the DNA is TGTGCCAGTAGTCCCCCAGGTGGGAGGATGAACACTGAAGCTTTCTTT.

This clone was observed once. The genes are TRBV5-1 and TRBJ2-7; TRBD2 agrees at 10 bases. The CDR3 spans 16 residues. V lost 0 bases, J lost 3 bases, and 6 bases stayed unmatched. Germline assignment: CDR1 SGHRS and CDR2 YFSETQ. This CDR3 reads CASSLAGLAAGYEQYF. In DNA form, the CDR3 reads TGCGCCAGCAGCTTGGCCGGACTAGCGGCAGGCTACGAGCAGTACTTC.

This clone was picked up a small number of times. The CDR3 DNA reads TGTGCCAGCAGTTACTCGGCGACTGCTTTCTTT. Its translation is CASSYSATAFF. The chain links TRBV6-2 or TRBV6-3 to TRBJ1-1, with unresolved D. There are 11 residues in the CDR3. CDR1 MNHEY and CDR2 SVGEGT come from the germline V gene. V lost 0 bases to trimming and J lost 11 bases, with 7 bases between them.

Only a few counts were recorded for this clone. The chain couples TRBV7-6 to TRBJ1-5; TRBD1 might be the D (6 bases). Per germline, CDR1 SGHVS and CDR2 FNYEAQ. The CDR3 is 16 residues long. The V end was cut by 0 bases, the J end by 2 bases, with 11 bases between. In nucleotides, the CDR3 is TGTGCCAGCAGCTTAGCCGGCTCAGGGGGCAATCAGCCCCAGCATTTT. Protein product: CASSLAGSGGNQPQHF.

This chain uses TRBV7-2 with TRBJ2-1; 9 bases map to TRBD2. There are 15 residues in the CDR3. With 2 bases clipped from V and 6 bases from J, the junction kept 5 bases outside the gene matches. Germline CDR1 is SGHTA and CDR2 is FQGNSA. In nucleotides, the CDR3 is TGTGCCAGCAGCTTAATGACTAGCGGTAGCAATGAGCAGTTCTTC. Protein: CASSLMTSGSNEQFF. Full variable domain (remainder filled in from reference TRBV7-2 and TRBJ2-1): GAGVSQSPSNKVTEKGKDVELRCDPISGHTALYWYRQSLGQGLEFLIYFQGNSAPDKSGLPSDRFSAERTGGSVSTLTIQRTQQEDSAVYLCASSLMTSGSNEQFFGPGTRLTVL.

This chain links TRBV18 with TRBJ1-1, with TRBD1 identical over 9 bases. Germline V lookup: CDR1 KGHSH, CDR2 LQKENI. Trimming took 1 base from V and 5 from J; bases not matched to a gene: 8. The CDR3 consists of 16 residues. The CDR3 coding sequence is TGTGCCAGCTCACCACGGGGGGACAGGGCGACTACTGAAGCTTTCTTT. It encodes CASSPRGDRATTEAFF.

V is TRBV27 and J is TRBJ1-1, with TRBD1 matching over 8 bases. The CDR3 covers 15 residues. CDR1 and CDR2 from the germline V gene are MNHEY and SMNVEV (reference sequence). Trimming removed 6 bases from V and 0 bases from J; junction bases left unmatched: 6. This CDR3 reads CASRAGQGMNTEAFF. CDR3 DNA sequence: TGTGCCAGCAGGGCCGGACAGGGAATGAACACTGAAGCTTTCTTT.

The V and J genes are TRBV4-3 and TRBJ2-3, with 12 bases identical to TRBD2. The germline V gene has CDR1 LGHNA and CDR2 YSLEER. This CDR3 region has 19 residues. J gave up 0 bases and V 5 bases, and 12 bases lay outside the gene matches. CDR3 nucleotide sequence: TGCGCCAGCAGCGGAACTCTTGGGACTAGCGGGCCAAGCACAGATACGCAGTATTTT. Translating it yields CASSGTLGTSGPSTDTQYF.

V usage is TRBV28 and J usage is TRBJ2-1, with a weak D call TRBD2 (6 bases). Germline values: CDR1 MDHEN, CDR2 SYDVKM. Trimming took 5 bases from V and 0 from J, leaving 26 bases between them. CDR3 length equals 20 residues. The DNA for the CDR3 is TGTGCCAGCAGTCCCCTGGAGCGTGGGTTAGCGGCGAGCTCCTACAATGAGCAGTTCTTC. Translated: CASSPLERGLAASSYNEQFF.

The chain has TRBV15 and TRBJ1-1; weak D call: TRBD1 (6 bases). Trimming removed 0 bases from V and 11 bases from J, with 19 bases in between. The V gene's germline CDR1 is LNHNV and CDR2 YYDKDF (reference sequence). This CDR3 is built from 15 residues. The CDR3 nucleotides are TGTGCCACCAGCAGAGACCGAGGGGGGGGTCTGGACGCTTTCTTT. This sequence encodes CATSRDRGGGLDAFF. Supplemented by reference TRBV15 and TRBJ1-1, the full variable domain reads DAMVIQNPRYQVTQFGKPVTLSCSQTLNHNVMYWYQQKSSQAPKLLFHYYDKDFNNEADTPDNFQSRRPNTSFCFLDIRSPGLGDTAMYLCATSRDRGGGLDAFFGQGTRLTVV.

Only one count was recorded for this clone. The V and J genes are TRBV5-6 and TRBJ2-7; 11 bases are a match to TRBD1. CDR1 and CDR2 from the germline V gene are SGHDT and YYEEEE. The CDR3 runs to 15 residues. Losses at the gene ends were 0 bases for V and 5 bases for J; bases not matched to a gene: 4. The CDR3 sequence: CASSLAWDRGDEQYF. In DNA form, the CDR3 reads TGTGCCAGCAGCTTGGCATGGGACAGGGGGGACGAGCAGTACTTC.

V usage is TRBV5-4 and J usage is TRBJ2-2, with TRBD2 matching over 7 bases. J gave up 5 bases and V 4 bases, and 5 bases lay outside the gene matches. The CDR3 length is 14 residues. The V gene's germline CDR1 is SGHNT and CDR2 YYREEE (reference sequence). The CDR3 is CASSREGGTGELFF. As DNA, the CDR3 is TGTGCCAGCAGCCGAGAGGGAGGGACCGGGGAGCTGTTTTTT. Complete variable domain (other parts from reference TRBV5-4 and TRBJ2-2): ETGVTQSPTHLIKTRGQQVTLRCSSQSGHNTVSWYQQALGQGPQFIFQYYREEENGRGNFPPRFSGLQFPNYSSELNVNALELDDSALYLCASSREGGTGELFFGEGSRLTVL.

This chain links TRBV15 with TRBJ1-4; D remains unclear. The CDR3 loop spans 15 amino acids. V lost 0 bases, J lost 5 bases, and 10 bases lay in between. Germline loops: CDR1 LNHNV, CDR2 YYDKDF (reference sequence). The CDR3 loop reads CATSRDSAGNEKLFF. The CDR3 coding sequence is TGTGCCACCAGCAGAGATTCGGCAGGAAATGAAAAACTGTTTTTT.

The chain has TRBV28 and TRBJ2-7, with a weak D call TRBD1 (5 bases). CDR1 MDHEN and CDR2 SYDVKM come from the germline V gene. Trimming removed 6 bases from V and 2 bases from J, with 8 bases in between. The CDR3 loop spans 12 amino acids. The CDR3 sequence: CASRTVAYEQYF. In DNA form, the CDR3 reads TGTGCCAGCAGGACAGTGGCCTACGAGCAGTACTTC.

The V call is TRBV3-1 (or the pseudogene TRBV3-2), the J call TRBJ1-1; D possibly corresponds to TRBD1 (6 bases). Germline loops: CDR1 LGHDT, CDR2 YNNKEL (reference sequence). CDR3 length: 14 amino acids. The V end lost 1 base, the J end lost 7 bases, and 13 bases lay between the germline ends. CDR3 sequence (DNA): TGTGCCAGCAGCCAAGTCTGGCAGGGGAGTGAAGCTTTCTTT. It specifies CASSQVWQGSEAFF.

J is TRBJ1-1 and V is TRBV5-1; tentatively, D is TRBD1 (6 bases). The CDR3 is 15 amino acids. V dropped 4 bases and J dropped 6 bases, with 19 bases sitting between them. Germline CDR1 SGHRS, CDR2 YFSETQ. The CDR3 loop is CASSPGHPNVPEAFF. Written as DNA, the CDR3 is TGCGCCAGCAGCCCGGGACACCCGAACGTGCCTGAAGCTTTCTTT.

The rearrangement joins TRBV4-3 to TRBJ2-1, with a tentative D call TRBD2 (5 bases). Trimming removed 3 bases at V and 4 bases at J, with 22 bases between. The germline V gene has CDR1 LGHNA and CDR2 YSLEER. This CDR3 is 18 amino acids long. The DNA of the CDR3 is TGCGCCAGCAGCCAGGACGCCGCCGGAGGTAACGTGTACAATGAGCAGTTCTTC. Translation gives CASSQDAAGGNVYNEQFF.

DNA for the CDR3: TGCGCCAGCAGCCAGCGGACTAGCGGAACCTACAATGAGCAGTTCTTC. This encodes CASSQRTSGTYNEQFF. This chain connects TRBV4-3 to TRBJ2-1; 10 bases are a match to TRBD2. V lost 3 bases, J lost 2 bases, and 4 bases stayed unmatched. Germline values: CDR1 LGHNA, CDR2 YSLEER. The CDR3 has 16 residues.

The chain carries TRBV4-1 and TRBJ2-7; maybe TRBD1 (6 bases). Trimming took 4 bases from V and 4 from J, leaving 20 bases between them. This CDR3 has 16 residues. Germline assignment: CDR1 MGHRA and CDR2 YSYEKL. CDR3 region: CASSLLGALPNYEQYF. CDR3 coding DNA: TGCGCCAGCAGCCTCTTGGGGGCTTTACCTAATTACGAGCAGTACTTC.

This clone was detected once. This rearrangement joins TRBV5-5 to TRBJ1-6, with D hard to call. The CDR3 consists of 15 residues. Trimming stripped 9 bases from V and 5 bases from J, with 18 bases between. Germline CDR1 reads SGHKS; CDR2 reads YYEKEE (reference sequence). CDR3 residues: CATTAQSSDNSPLHF. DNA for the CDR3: TGTGCCACTACGGCCCAATCAAGCGATAATTCACCCCTCCACTTT.

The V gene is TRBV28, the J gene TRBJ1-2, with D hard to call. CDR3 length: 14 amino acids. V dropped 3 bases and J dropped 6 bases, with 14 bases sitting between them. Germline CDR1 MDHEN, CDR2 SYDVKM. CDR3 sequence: CASSFEGQVHGYTF. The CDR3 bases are TGTGCCAGCAGTTTCGAGGGTCAGGTTCATGGCTACACCTTC.

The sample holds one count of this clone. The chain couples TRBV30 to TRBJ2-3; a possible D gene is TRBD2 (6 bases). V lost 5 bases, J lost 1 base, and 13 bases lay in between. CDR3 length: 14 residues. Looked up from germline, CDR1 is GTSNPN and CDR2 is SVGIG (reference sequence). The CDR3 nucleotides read TGTGCCTGGGCCCCGGCTAGCGGCACAGATACGCAGTATTTT. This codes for CAWAPASGTDTQYF.

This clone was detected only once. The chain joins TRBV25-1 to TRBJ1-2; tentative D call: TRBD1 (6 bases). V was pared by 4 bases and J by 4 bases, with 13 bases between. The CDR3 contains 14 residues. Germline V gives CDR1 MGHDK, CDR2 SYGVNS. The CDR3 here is CASSGGTTFYGYTF. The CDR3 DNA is TGTGCCAGCAGTGGGGGGACAACTTTCTATGGCTACACCTTC.

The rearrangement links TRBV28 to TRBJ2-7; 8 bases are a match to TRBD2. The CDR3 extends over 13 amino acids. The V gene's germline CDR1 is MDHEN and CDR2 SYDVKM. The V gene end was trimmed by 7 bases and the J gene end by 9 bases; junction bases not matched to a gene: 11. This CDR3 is CASKGLASSAQYF. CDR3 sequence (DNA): TGTGCCAGCAAAGGACTAGCCTCTTCCGCGCAGTACTTC.